Reported below is one TCR beta chain. This clonotype appeared many times. The target of this receptor is not known. Qualities for individual bases were not recorded, and no much larger clone is one base off. Receptor libraries were prepared by RACE. These reads were obtained on a NextSeq 500. During library preparation, unique molecular identifiers were attached to individual cDNA molecules so that TCRs could be counted quantitatively and reproducibly. Both TCR alpha and TCR beta chains were sequenced from each blood RNA sample. Per the authors' processing: The median number of TCRs per sample was 95,638, ranging from roughly 20,000 to 700,000. The Decombinator software suite was used to annotate V, J and CDR3 in the TCR reads. Every sample was subsampled to the same number of TCRs (28,000) for the PS versus PT1 abundance plots. TCRs were defined as expanded if absent before sensitization and observed at least eight times at the 2-week time point. TCRdb trimmed public reads at Q25 via fastp, called clones via MiXCR and kept in-frame beta chains. Rows are unified per CDR3 protein, each entry keeping the most common DNA and genes. It is TCRdb's table, rather than the study itself, that gives the V and J calls and clone size. The sample table records fewer than 100,000 distinct CDR3 sequences; roughly 10% of these occur just once. The top ten hold about 0.95% of the sample.

This entry belongs to a study of human T cells and chemical hapten exposure (dated by TCRdb to the early 2020s). Study-wide context: For sensitization, 2% DPC in acetone was applied to a 2 cm by 2 cm area of upper inner arm skin. Peripheral blood TCR repertoire changes were tracked in vivo in alopecia patients during primary and secondary sensitization to the hapten diphenylcyclopropenone (DPC). Blood was sampled from patients pre-sensitization (week 0) and at 2, 6 and about 24 weeks after DPC sensitization. Patch tests used Finn chambers with 0.01% DPC on the upper back, scored after 6 days by International Contact Dermatitis Research Group standards. Libraries were combined into a pool for sequencing, and differences in TCR yield between samples came mainly from small differences in library volumes within the pool. The mostly female patient cohort included alopecia areata with under or over 50% scalp involvement, alopecia totalis and alopecia universalis. Throughout the approximately 25-week study period, patients were also given weekly therapeutic DPC doses on the scalp. Twenty-nine alopecia patients provided blood for TCR sequencing at one to four time points (pre-sensitization, 2, 6 and 24 weeks).

According to the study, the label for this sample's time point signals: patch test 3, about 24 weeks after DPC sensitization. The meaning of the sample's treatment or condition label: therapeutic diphenylcyclopropenone sensitization with weekly scalp DPC. At each patch-test visit, blood was drawn before the patch test was applied. Eligible patients were aged 18 to 70, diagnosed with alopecia, deemed suitable for DPC therapy, and excluded if pregnant. Total RNA was extracted from unfractionated whole blood collected in Tempus Blood RNA tubes. Broader findings and caveats from the paper: A positive correlation was found between the number of PT1 expanded TCRs and patch test score, with significance reached at thresholds 8, 16 and 32 but not 4. All patients had alopecia, a presumed autoimmune disease, so their immune response might differ from that of healthy individuals. Compared with pre-sensitization or healthy control sets, expanded TCRs formed significantly more large CDR3 similarity clusters, which is consistent with antigen-driven responses. After repeated subsampling, the strength of the expansion versus patch-test correlation and the threshold at which it became significant changed. The number of TCRs above 1 in 1000 frequency did not change with DPC sensitization; there was no evidence of global repertoire structure alterations.

The CDR3, cysteine through phenylalanine, is 13 amino acids long. The CDR3 DNA has 39 bases and is translated from base 1. V is clipped by 5 bases and J by 9 bases, and the sequence between their germline boundaries is 14 bases long. The germline V gene encodes CDR1 LGHNA and CDR2 YNFKEQ. The source is a woman aged 25-40 years with alopecia areata. Some clones in this sample may be carry-over from other donors' samples. This material consisted of whole blood, taken in connection with sensitization to the hapten diphenylcyclopropenone (DPC). This receptor chain uses TRBV4-2 and TRBJ2-1; the D gene is possibly TRBD1, with 6 bases matching. The DNA sequence follows: TGTGCCAGCAGCTACAGGGATGGAGGTGAGCAGTTCTTC. This yields the protein CASSYRDGGEQFF.